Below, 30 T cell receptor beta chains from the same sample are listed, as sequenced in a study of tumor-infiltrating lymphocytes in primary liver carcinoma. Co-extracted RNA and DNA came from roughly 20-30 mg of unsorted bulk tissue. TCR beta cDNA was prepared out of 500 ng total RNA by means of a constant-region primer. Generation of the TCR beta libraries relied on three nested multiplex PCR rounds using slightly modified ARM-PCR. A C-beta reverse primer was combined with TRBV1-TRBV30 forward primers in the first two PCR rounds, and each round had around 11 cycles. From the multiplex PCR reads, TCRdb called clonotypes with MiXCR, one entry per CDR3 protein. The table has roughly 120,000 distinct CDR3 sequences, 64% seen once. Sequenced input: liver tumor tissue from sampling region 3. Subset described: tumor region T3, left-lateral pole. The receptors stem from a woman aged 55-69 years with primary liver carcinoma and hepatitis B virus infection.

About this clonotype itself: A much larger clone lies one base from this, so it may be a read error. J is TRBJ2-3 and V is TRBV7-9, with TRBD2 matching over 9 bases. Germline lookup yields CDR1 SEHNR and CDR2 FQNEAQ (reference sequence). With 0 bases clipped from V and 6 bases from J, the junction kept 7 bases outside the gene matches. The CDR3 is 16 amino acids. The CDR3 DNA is TGTGCCAGCAGCTTAGCGCGCGGGAGGGTCTCCGATACGCAGTATTTT. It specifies CASSLARGRVSDTQYF.

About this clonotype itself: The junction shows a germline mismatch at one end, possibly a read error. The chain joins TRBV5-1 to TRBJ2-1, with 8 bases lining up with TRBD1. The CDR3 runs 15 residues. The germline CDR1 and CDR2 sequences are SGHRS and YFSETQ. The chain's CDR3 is CAGSLDQGAFNEQFF. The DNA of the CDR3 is TGCGCCGGCAGCTTGGATCAGGGGGCGTTCAATGAGCAGTTCTTC.

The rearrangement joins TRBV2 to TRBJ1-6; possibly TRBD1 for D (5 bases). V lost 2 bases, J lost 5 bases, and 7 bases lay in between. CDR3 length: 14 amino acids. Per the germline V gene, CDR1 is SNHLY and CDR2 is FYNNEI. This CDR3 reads CASSEQGNNSPLHF. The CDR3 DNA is TGTGCCAGCAGTGAACAGGGCAATAATTCACCCCTCCACTTT.

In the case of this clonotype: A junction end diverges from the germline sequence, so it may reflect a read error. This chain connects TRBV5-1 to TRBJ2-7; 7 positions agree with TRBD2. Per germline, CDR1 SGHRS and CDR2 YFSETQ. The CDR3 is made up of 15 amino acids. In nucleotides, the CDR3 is TGCGCCAGCACCTTGGAGGCGGGAGCTTCCTACGAGCAGTACTTC. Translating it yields CASTLEAGASYEQYF.

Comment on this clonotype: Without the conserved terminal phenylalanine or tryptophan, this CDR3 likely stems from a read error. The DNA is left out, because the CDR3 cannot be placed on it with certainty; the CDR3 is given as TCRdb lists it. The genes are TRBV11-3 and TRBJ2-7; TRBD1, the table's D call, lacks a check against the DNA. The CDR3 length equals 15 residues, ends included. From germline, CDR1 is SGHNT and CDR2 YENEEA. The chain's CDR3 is CASSPGTGGNCEQYY.

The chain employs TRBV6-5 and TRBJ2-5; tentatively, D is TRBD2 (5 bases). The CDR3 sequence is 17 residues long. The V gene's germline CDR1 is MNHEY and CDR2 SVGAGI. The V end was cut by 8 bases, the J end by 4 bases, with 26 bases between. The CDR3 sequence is CASGPKPSRSPRETQYF. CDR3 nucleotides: TGTGCCAGCGGACCAAAACCTAGCAGGAGCCCCCGAGAGACCCAGTACTTC.

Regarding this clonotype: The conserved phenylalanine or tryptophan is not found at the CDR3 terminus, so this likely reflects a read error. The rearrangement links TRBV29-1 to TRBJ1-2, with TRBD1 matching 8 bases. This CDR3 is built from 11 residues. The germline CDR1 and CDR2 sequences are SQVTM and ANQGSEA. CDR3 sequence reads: CRVERDRGYTS. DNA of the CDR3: TGCAGAGTTGAAAGGGACAGGGGCTACACCTCC.

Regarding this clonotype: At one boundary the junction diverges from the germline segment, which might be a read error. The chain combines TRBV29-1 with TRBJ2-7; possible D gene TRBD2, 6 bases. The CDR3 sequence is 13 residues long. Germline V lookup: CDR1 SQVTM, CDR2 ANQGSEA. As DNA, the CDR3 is TGCAGCGCCCGGGACTGGGCGTCCTACGAGGAGTACTTC. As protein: CSARDWASYEEYF.

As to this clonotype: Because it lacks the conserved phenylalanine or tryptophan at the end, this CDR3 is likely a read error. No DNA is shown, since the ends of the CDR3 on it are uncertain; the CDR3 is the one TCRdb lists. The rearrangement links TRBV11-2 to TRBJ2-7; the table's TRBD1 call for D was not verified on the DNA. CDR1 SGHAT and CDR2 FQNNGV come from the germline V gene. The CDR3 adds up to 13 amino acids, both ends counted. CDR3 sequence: CASSQRDGYERYL.

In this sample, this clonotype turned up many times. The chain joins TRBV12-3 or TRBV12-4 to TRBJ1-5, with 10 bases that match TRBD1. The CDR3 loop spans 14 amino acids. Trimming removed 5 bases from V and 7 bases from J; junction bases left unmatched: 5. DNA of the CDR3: TGTGCCAGCAGTGCGACAGGGGGCATGCAGCCCCAGCATTTT. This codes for CASSATGGMQPQHF.

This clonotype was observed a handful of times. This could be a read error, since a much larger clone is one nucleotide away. This CDR3 is CSVKLGSERYF. The CDR3 DNA sequence: TGCAGCGTAAAGCTGGGAAGCGAGCGGTACTTC. V and J are TRBV29-1 and TRBJ2-7; D is unresolved. This CDR3 has 11 residues. Germline loops: CDR1 SQVTM, CDR2 ANQGSEA.

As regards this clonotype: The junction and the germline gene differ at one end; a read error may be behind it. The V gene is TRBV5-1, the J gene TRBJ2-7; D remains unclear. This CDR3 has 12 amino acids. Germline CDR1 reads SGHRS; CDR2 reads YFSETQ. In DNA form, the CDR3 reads TGCGCCAACAGCGCAGACACGGCTCGGCAGTACTTC. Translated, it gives CANSADTARQYF.

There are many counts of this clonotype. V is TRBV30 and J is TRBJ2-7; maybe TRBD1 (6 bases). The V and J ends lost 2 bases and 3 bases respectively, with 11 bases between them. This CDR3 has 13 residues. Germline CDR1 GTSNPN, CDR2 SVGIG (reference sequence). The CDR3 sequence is CAWSRDTYYEQYF. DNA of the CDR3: TGTGCCTGGAGTCGGGACACCTACTACGAGCAGTACTTC.

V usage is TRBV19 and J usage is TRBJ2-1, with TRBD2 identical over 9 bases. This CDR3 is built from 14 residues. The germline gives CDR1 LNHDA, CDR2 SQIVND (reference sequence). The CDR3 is CVTILAGDYNEQFF. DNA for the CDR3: TGTGTCACCATATTAGCGGGAGACTATAATGAGCAGTTCTTC.

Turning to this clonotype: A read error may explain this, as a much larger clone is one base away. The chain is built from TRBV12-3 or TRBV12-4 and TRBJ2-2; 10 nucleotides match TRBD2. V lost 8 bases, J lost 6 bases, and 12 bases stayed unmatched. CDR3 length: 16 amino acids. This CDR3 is CASQGGSGRASGELFF. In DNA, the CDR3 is TGTGCCAGCCAGGGGGGGAGCGGGAGGGCTTCCGGGGAGCTGTTTTTT.

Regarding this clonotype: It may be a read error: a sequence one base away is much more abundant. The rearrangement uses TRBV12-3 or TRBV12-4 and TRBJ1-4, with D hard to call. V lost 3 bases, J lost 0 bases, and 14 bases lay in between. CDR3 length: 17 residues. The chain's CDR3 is CASSFSHTFATNEKLFF. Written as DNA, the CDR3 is TGTGCCAGCAGTTTTTCACACACTTTCGCAACTAATGAAAAACTGTTTTTT.

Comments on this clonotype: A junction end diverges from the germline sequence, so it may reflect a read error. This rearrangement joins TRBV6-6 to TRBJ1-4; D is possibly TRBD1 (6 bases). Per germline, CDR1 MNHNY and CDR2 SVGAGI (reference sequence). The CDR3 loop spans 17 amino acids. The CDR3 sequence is CASSSSQGSIVGEKLFF. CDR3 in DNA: TGTGCCAGCAGTTCCTCGCAGGGGTCGATCGTGGGCGAAAAACTGTTTTTC.

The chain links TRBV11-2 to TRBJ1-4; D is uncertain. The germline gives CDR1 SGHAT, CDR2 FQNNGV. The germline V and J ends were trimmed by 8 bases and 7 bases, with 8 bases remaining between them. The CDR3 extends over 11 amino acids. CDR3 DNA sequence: TGTGCCAGCGGCGCCTTTGAAAAACTGTTTTTT. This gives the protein CASGAFEKLFF.

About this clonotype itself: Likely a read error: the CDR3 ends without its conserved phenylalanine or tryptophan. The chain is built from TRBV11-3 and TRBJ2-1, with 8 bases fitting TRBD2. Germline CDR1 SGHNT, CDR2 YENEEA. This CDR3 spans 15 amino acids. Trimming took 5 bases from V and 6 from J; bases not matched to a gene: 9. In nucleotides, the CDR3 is TGTGCCAGCAGCCAGGCAGCGGGAGCCGTCAATGAGCAGTTCCTC. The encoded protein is CASSQAAGAVNEQFL.

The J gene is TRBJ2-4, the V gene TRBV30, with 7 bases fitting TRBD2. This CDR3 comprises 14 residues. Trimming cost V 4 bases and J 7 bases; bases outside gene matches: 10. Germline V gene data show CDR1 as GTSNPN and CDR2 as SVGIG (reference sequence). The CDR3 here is CAWNPRGGVNIQYF. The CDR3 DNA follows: TGTGCCTGGAACCCACGGGGAGGGGTTAACATTCAGTACTTC.

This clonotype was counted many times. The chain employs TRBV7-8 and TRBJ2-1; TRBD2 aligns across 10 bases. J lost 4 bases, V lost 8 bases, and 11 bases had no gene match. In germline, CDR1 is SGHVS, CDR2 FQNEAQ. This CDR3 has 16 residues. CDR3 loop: CASGGASGSLYNEQFF. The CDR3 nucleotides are TGTGCCAGCGGTGGGGCTAGCGGGAGCTTGTACAATGAGCAGTTCTTC.

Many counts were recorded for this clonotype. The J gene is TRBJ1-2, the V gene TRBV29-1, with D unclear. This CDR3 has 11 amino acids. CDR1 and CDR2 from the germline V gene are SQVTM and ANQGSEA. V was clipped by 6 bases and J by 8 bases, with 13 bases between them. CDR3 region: CSVKVGEGYTF. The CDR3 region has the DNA TGCAGCGTCAAGGTCGGGGAAGGCTACACCTTC.

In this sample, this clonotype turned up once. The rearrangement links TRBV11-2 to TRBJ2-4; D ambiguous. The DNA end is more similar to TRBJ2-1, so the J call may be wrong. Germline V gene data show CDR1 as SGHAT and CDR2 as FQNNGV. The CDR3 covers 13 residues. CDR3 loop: CASSVEPKDIQFF. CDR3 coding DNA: TGTGCCAGTTCAGTAGAGCCCAAAGACATTCAGTTCTTC.

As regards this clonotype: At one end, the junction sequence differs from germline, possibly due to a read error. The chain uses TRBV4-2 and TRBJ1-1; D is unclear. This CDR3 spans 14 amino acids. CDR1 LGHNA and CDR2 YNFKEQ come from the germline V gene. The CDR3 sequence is CAISQDERNTEAFF. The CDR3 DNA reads TGTGCCATCAGCCAAGATGAGAGGAACACTGAAGCTTTCTTC.

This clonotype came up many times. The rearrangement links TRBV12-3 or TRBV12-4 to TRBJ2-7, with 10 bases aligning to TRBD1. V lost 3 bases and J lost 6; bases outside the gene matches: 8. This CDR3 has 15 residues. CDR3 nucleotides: TGTGCCAGCAGTTTCATGGGACAGGGGATGGCCGAGCAGTACTTC. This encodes CASSFMGQGMAEQYF.

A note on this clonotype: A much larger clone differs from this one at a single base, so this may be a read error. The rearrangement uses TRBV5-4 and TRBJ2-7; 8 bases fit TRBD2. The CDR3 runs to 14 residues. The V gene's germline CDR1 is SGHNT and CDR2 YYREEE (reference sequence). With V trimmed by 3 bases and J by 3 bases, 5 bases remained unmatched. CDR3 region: CASSSGTRDYEQYF. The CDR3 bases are TGTGCCAGCAGCTCGGGGACTAGAGACTACGAGCAGTACTTC.

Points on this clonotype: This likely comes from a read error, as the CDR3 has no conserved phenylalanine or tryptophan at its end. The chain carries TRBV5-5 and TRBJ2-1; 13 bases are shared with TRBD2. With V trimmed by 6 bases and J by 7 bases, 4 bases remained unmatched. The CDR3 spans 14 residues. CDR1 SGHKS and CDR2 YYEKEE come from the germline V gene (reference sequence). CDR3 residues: CASTMTSGRNEQFS. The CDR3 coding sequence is TGTGCCAGCACCATGACTAGCGGGAGGAATGAGCAGTTCTCC.

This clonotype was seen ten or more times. In DNA, the CDR3 is TGCGCCAGCAGCCAACCGCAAGAGACCCAGTACTTC. It translates to CASSQPQETQYF. The J gene is TRBJ2-5, the V gene TRBV4-1, with no clear D. V was trimmed by 2 bases and J by 2 bases, leaving 3 bases between them. This CDR3 spans 12 amino acids. Germline CDR1 and CDR2: MGHRA and YSYEKL.

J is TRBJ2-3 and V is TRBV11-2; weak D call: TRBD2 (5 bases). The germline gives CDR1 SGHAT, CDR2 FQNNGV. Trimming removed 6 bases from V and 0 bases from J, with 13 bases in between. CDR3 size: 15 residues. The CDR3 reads CASRLEAASTDTQYF. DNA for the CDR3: TGTGCCAGCAGACTAGAGGCGGCCAGCACAGATACGCAGTATTTT.

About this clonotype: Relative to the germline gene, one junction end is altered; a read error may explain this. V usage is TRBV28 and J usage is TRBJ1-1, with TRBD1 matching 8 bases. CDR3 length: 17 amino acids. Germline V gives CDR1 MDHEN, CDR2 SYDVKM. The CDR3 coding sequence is TGTACCAGCAGTTTATTAACCGTCCAGGGGGCGTATACTGAAGCTTTCTTT. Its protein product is CTSSLLTVQGAYTEAFF.